This passage covers 7 T cell receptor beta chains from one sample sequenced in a study of blood T cell repertoires in COVID-19. Libraries were prepared by immunoSEQ multiplex PCR; TCRdb keeps only in-frame clonotypes and omits some of them. The sample shows some 83,000 clones, approximately 89% of them seen only once. The sequencing sample was made of peripheral blood. These receptors all come from a man aged 55-75 years with acute or convalescent COVID-19.

V and J are TRBV5-1 and TRBJ2-3; 16 bases align to TRBD2. Germline loops: CDR1 SGHRS, CDR2 YFSETQ. V dropped 4 bases and J dropped 3; count of bases not matched to a gene: 11. The CDR3 is 19 residues long. The DNA for the CDR3 is TGCGCCAGCAGCCTCAACCCGGGACTAGCGGGAGGGAATACAGATACGCAGTATTTT. This codes for CASSLNPGLAGGNTDTQYF.

The J gene is TRBJ1-2, the V gene TRBV6-5; D not resolved. The germline V gene has CDR1 MNHEY and CDR2 SVGAGI. The CDR3 spans 14 residues. Trimming removed 5 bases from V and 1 base from J, with 11 bases in between. This CDR3 reads CASSMKADNYGYTF. CDR3 in DNA: TGTGCCAGCAGTATGAAGGCGGATAACTATGGCTACACCTTC.

CDR3 nucleotides: TGTGCCAGTAGTATCGGATGGAGGGACAGCATGCGCAATCAGCCCCAGCATTTT. It translates to CASSIGWRDSMRNQPQHF. V gene TRBV19 combines with J gene TRBJ1-5, with TRBD1 matching over 7 bases. The length of the CDR3 is 18 residues. J was trimmed by 2 bases and V by 3 bases; bases with no gene match: 13. The germline gives CDR1 LNHDA, CDR2 SQIVND (reference sequence).

This clone was detected only once. V is TRBV5-1 and J is TRBJ2-5; the D gene is possibly TRBD1 (7 bases). The V gene's germline CDR1 is SGHRS and CDR2 YFSETQ. The V gene lost 0 bases and the J gene lost 5 bases, with 17 bases spanning the gap. The CDR3 is 16 amino acids. The CDR3 reads CASSLGPTGTFETQYF. CDR3 sequence (DNA): TGCGCCAGCAGCTTGGGGCCGACAGGGACTTTCGAGACCCAGTACTTC.

This clone was found once. V gene TRBV9 combines with J gene TRBJ2-1; D gene unclear. CDR1 and CDR2 (germline): SGDLS, YYNGEE. V was trimmed by 1 base and J by 3 bases, leaving 5 bases between them. The CDR3 consists of 13 residues. The CDR3 nucleotides read TGTGCCAGCAGCGTAAACAGCTACAATGAGCAGTTCTTC. Protein product: CASSVNSYNEQFF.

The V call is TRBV19, the J call TRBJ1-5; TRBD1 agrees at 11 bases. Germline V gives CDR1 LNHDA, CDR2 SQIVND (reference sequence). V lost 6 bases and J lost 11; bases outside the gene matches: 9. CDR3 size: 14 residues. The CDR3 region has the DNA TGTGCCAGTAGGGGGACAGGGGGAAAAGTATCCCAGCATTTT. Protein product: CASRGTGGKVSQHF.

The chain is built from TRBV5-1 and TRBJ2-5, with 11 nucleotides matching TRBD1. Germline V CDR1 and CDR2: SGHRS, YFSETQ. With V trimmed by 2 bases and J by 4 bases, 7 bases remained unmatched. The CDR3 is made up of 16 amino acids. As DNA, the CDR3 is TGCGCCAGCAGCTTCCCCGGGACAGGGGGAGGAGAGACCCAGTACTTC. Protein sequence: CASSFPGTGGGETQYF.